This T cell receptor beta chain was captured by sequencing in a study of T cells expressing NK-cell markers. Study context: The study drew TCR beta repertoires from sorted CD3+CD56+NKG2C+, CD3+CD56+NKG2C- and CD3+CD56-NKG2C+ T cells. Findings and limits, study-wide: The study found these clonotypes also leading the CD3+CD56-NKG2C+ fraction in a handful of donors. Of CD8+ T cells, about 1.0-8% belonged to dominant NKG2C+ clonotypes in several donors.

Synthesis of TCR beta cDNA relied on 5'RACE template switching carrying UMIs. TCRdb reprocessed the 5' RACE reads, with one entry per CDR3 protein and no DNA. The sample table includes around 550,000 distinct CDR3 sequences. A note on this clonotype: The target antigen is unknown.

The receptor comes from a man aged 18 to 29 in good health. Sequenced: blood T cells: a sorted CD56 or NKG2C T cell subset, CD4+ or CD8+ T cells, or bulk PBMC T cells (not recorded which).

This CDR3 reads CASKRSRGYRSSYNEQFF. This chain joins TRBV7-8 and TRBJ2-1; TCRdb lists TRBD2, though no DNA is available to test this call. Germline loops: CDR1 SGHVS, CDR2 FQNEAQ. This CDR3 contains 18 residues.